This TCR beta chain appears in the sequencing data of a study of spatial heterogeneity in lung cancer (dated by TCRdb to between 2018 and 2021). Concerning the study at large: Beta-chain transcripts were consistently detected in greater numbers than alpha-chain transcripts, which likely reflects a higher abundance of beta-chain transcripts. In the raw uncorrected reads, each unique combination of TCR and UMI appeared on average more than ten times. The study quantitatively compared TCR alpha and beta repertoires across multiple tumor regions, matched nontumor lung and blood in non-small cell lung cancer. The study linked features of the TCR repertoire to counts of nonsynonymous mutations, which were determined by whole-exome sequencing of tumor tissue. At surgery, both alpha and beta chains were TCR-sequenced in around 240 tumor regions, about 64 matched nontumor lung samples and over 50 PBMC samples.

Overall study results and their limits: Additional single-cell paired TCR alpha and beta sequencing was considered necessary to confirm, at a functional level, the hypothesis that regional TCRs recognize regional mutations.

The library was made by 5' RACE. Sequencer: NextSeq 500. The TCR library protocol attached a unique molecular identifier to each TCR cDNA molecule to allow correction of PCR and sequencing errors. The study's own analysis went as follows. TCR identification, UMI-based error correction and CDR3 extraction were performed with Decombinator tools. TCRs above a frequency of 2 per 1,000, corresponding to the top 1% of the tumor frequency distribution, were defined as expanded. Rényi diversity was computed with the R vegan package after subsampling each repertoire 100 times to 5,000 TCRs. CDR3 similarity networks were constructed using string-kernel similarity of amino acid triplets, with links drawn between CDR3s whose pairwise similarity was above 0.82. The public sequencing data were trimmed at Q25 with fastp and processed into clonotypes with MiXCR by TCRdb, which kept only in-frame beta chains. Every distinct CDR3 protein forms one entry, paired with its most common genes and DNA. The V and J calls were determined by TCRdb, not by the authors. The sample table holds tens of thousands of distinct CDR3 sequences, of which 3.1% were seen once. Roughly 40% of the sample rests with the top ten.

From its cysteine to its phenylalanine, the CDR3 spans 15 amino acids. CDR3 DNA only is kept here, 45 bases in frame from base 1. CDR1 and CDR2 (SQVTM, ANQGSEA) derive from the germline V gene. V lost 5 bases and J lost 4 bases, and the count of bases not matched to a germline gene is 11. This clonotype was recorded at least ten times. Its antigen remains undetermined. The input lacks base qualities; no much larger clone sits a single base away. The time point label, read with the paper, signifies: sample taken at primary tumor resection. The donors were approximately 70 patients from the lung TRACERx cohort who had early-stage, untreated non-small cell lung cancer. Whole RNA extracted from tumor and nontumor lung tissue, or from cryopreserved PBMC samples, was used for TCR sequencing without cell sorting. A patient was chosen for TCR sequencing only when enough RNA was available from at least two tumor regions. Before selection, tumor and adjacent nontumor lung specimens were reviewed by a lung pathologist.

Here the sequenced sample was normal lung tissue next to the tumor, taken at surgery. The chain couples TRBV29-1 to TRBJ1-2; 9 junctional bases match TRBD1. The sequence came from a male donor with early-stage non-small cell lung cancer. The CDR3 protein is CSVRVTGGSGYGYTF. The DNA reads TGCAGCGTTCGGGTAACAGGGGGCAGCGGCTATGGCTACACCTTC.